This T cell receptor beta chain came from a study of T cell responses to AZD1222 COVID-19 vaccine. Trimming took 2 bases from V and 0 from J, leaving 19 bases between them. Germline V gene data show CDR1 as MGHRA and CDR2 as YSYEKL. This CDR3 comprises 18 residues. The table came from immunoSEQ multiplex PCR; TCRdb's copy has only in-frame clones and leaves some out. This repertoire shows about 130,000 clones, roughly 90% found once; its top ten account for about 1.5%. The source material was peripheral blood, sampled on day 0 of AZD1222 vaccination. This sequence was found in an adult in good health. The rearrangement joins TRBV4-1 to TRBJ1-1; TRBD1 is a possible D gene (6 bases). Here the CDR3 reads CASSQPIRGQELNTEAFF. CDR3 nucleotide sequence: TGCGCCAGCAGCCAACCAATCAGGGGCCAAGAGTTGAACACTGAAGCTTTCTTT.